These T cell receptor beta chains were read from a single sample in a study of Graves' ophthalmopathy and Graves' hyperthyroidism. TCRdb called the multiplex PCR reads again in MiXCR, with one record for every CDR3 protein. The sample comprises approximately 160,000 distinct CDR3 sequences, roughly two fifths of which are singletons, and around 8.9% rests with the top ten. The specimen sequenced was peripheral blood. These receptors were obtained from a man younger than 40 with Graves' ophthalmopathy. Both conserved end residues are part of each CDR3. A D gene is named only where the DNA matches it firmly. Rows may omit the clone size; those that give it use once, few, many or a size class.

j_gene,d_gene,abundance,v_gene,CDR3nt,CDR3aa
TRBJ1-1,-,many,TRBV7-3,TGTGCCAGCAGCTTAATTGGCCAAGGATCTGAAGCTTTCTTT,CASSLIGQGSEAFF
TRBJ1-5,-,-,TRBV6-1,TGTGCCGGCACCGGGGACGGCGGACAGCCCCAGCATTTT,CAGTGDGGQPQHF
TRBJ1-1,-,many,TRBV6-2/TRBV6-3,TGTGCCAGCAACCAGATGAAAGCGAACACTGAAGCTTTCTTT,CASNQMKANTEAFF
TRBJ1-1,TRBD1,once,TRBV12-3/TRBV12-4,TGTGCCAGCAGTTTTTACCGGGACAGGGGACGGGGCACTGAAGCTTTCTTT,CASSFYRDRGRGTEAFF
TRBJ1-2,TRBD1,few,TRBV4-2,TGTGCCAGCAGCCAACCACAGAGGCACAGGGGGGACTATGGCTACACCTTC,CASSQPQRHRGDYGYTF
TRBJ2-7,TRBD2,-,TRBV6-5,TGTGCCAGCAGTTACGCGCTAGCGGGAGGGAGCTCCTACGAGCAGTACTTC,CASSYALAGGSSYEQYF
TRBJ2-5,TRBD1,many,TRBV29-1,TGCAGCGCCCGGACAGGGAGGGAGACCCAGTACTTC,CSARTGRETQYF
TRBJ1-6,-,-,TRBV7-2,TGTGCCAGCAACTCCCGGGTTGGGAGGGTTAATTCACCCCTCCACTTT,CASNSRVGRVNSPLHF
TRBJ1-2,-,few,TRBV27,TGTGCCAGCAGTTACGGGGGGCCGGGGGGCTACACCTTC,CASSYGGPGGYTF
TRBJ2-7,-,-,TRBV4-3,TGCGCCAGCAGCCAAGATGGCCGGGACAACTCCTACGAGCAGTACTTC,CASSQDGRDNSYEQYF
TRBJ1-1,-,-,TRBV15,TGTGCCACCAGCAGAGTTCCGTCCCTAGTTAGGGACACTGAAGCTTTCTTT,CATSRVPSLVRDTEAFF
TRBJ1-6,-,-,TRBV20-1,TGCAGTGCTAGAAGGGGGACACCCAATTCACCCCTCCACTTT,CSARRGTPNSPLHF
TRBJ2-2,-,-,TRBV12-3/TRBV12-4,TGTGCCAGCAGTGTTATATCGGAAGCCGGGGAGCTGTTTTTT,CASSVISEAGELFF
TRBJ2-5,-,many,TRBV6-1,TGTGCCAGCAGTGAACCTACCAGGGAGACCCAGTACTTC,CASSEPTRETQYF
TRBJ2-7,-,many,TRBV7-8,TGTGCCAGCAGCTCCTGGACAGAAACCTACGAGCAGTACTTC,CASSSWTETYEQYF
TRBJ1-5,-,many,TRBV11-2,TGTGCCAGCAGCTTAGAGGGAGGGCTTCAGCCCCAGCATTTT,CASSLEGGLQPQHF
TRBJ2-2,-,-,TRBV11-2,TGCGCCAGCAGCCCTTATACCACAGGTGACGTGAACACCGGGGAGCTGTTTTTT,CASSPYTTGDVNTGELFF
TRBJ1-1,-,-,TRBV4-1,TGCGCCAGCAGCCCCTATTTGACGGTGAACACTGAAGCTTTCTTT,CASSPYLTVNTEAFF
TRBJ2-7,TRBD2,-,TRBV6-2/TRBV6-3,TGTGCCAGCAGTTATACGGCTAGCGGGAGAGGGACTTACGAGCAGTACTTC,CASSYTASGRGTYEQYF
TRBJ2-7,TRBD2,-,TRBV20-1,TGCAGTGCTAGTGACGGACTAGGGCACGAGCAGTACTTC,CSASDGLGHEQYF
TRBJ2-2,TRBD1,-,TRBV10-3,TGTGCCACAAATGGGATTGGAGGACAGGGGAGGACCGGGGAGCTGTTTTTT,CATNGIGGQGRTGELFF
TRBJ1-2,TRBD1,-,TRBV25-1,TGTGCCAGCAGCCTGGCGGGACAGGGGCACGGCTACACCTTC,CASSLAGQGHGYTF
TRBJ2-5,-,many,TRBV28,TGTGCCAGCAGTTTAAGTGGTAGTCTGTCGAAGACCCAGTACTTC,CASSLSGSLSKTQYF
TRBJ2-7,-,-,TRBV15,TGTGCCACCAGCAGAGATCCCCGGGACCCCTACGAGCAGTACTTC,CATSRDPRDPYEQYF
TRBJ1-2,TRBD1,-,TRBV12-3/TRBV12-4,TGTGCCAGCGTTAGACAGGGAGGGAATGGCTACACCTTC,CASVRQGGNGYTF
TRBJ2-5,TRBD1,-,TRBV6-2/TRBV6-3,TGTGCCAGCATCCCAGGACAGGGGGCACGAGAGACCCAGTACTTC,CASIPGQGARETQYF
TRBJ1-1,TRBD1,-,TRBV6-1,TGTGCCAGCAGTGCGGCGGACAGGGGGCTAACTGAAGCTTTCTTT,CASSAADRGLTEAFF
TRBJ1-1,-,many,TRBV12-3/TRBV12-4,TGTGCCAGCAGTTGGAGAGTTTACACTGAAGCTTTCTTT,CASSWRVYTEAFF
TRBJ2-7,TRBD1,few,TRBV6-1,TGTGCCAGCAGGCGCGACAGGGTGATTGGCCTGGAGCAGTACTTC,CASRRDRVIGLEQYF
TRBJ1-5,-,-,TRBV12-3/TRBV12-4,TGTGCCAGCGGCTGGGAGTATCAGCCCCAGCATTTT,CASGWEYQPQHF
TRBJ1-2,TRBD1,-,TRBV6-2/TRBV6-3,TGTGCCAGCAGTTCCGAGACAGGGTCCTATGGCTACACCTTC,CASSSETGSYGYTF
TRBJ2-7,TRBD2,many,TRBV30,TGTGCCTGGAGTGTTAGGGGACTAACAATCTACGAGCAGTACTTC,CAWSVRGLTIYEQYF
TRBJ2-6,-,many,TRBV6-2/TRBV6-3,TGTGCCAGCAGTTACCCGGGCAAACATTTATCTGGGGCCAACGTCCTGACTTTC,CASSYPGKHLSGANVLTF
TRBJ1-1,-,-,TRBV7-2,TGTGCCAGCAGCACCAGTCGCGGGGTTGCTTTCTTT,CASSTSRGVAFF
TRBJ1-1,-,once,TRBV12-5,TGTGCTAGTGCCCGTTACACTGAAGCTTTCTTT,CASARYTEAFF
TRBJ1-1,-,-,TRBV6-1,TGTGCCAGCAGGAACGCACAGGGCTCTGAAGCTTTCTTT,CASRNAQGSEAFF
TRBJ1-1,TRBD1,-,TRBV7-8,TGTGCCAGCAGCTTAGCCCGGACAGGGTGGGCTTTCTTT,CASSLARTGWAFF
TRBJ1-5,TRBD1,-,TRBV28,TGTGCCAGCATTGTCGACAGGGAGAATCAGCCCCAGCATTTT,CASIVDRENQPQHF
TRBJ1-5,-,-,TRBV6-2/TRBV6-3,TGTGCCAGCAGTTACCCCGGGGCACGGCAGCCCCAGCATTTT,CASSYPGARQPQHF
TRBJ2-7,-,-,TRBV7-2,TGTGCCAGCAGTTACTCGATCGACAGGACCTACGAGCAGTACTTC,CASSYSIDRTYEQYF
TRBJ2-6,-,many,TRBV28,TGTGCCGGCAGTACGTGGGGCTCTGGGGCCAACGTCCTGACTTTC,CAGSTWGSGANVLTF
TRBJ1-1,-,-,TRBV29-1,TGCAGCGTTGAACCCCGGGGAGCCAACACTGAAGCTTTCTTT,CSVEPRGANTEAFF
TRBJ2-7,TRBD2,-,TRBV24-1,TGTGCCACCAGTGACGCTAGCGGCCGCCTGGAGCAGTACTTC,CATSDASGRLEQYF
TRBJ2-7,TRBD1,-,TRBV24-1,TGTGCCACCAGTGATTTAGGGACAGGGGACGAGCAGTACTTC,CATSDLGTGDEQYF